A selection of T cell receptor beta chains follows, all from one sample in a study of CD8 T cells in Susac syndrome. TCRdb reanalysed the immunoSEQ multiplex PCR reads using MiXCR and keeps one entry per CDR3 protein. The sample includes about 190,000 distinct CDR3 sequences, approximately 95% of them seen just once. The sample taken for sequencing was CD8+ T cells from PBMCs. Source of these receptors: a human donor with Susac syndrome. The CDR3 runs from the conserved cysteine through the conserved F or W. Fields, in order: J gene, clone size, D gene, V gene, CDR3 DNA, CDR3 protein. A D gene is named only where the DNA matches it firmly. Clone size appears in some rows only: once, few, many, or a class for an expanded clone.

j_gene: TRBJ2-5; abundance: -; d_gene: -; v_gene: TRBV12-3/TRBV12-4; CDR3nt: TGTGCCAGCAGTTCCGAACCAGGGCTCGGAGAGACCCAGTACTTC; CDR3aa: CASSSEPGLGETQYF
j_gene: TRBJ2-7; abundance: -; d_gene: -; v_gene: TRBV20-1; CDR3nt: TGCAGTGCTAGATTGCAGGGTCAAATTTACGAGCAGTACTTC; CDR3aa: CSARLQGQIYEQYF
j_gene: TRBJ2-7; abundance: -; d_gene: -; v_gene: TRBV27; CDR3nt: TGTGCCAGCAGCCTCCGAGGTTTGGCCTACGAGCAGTACTTC; CDR3aa: CASSLRGLAYEQYF
j_gene: TRBJ1-5; abundance: -; d_gene: -; v_gene: TRBV15; CDR3nt: TGTGCCACCAGCAGAGATGGGGGAAGCAATCAGCCCCAGCATTTT; CDR3aa: CATSRDGGSNQPQHF
j_gene: TRBJ2-1; abundance: -; d_gene: TRBD1; v_gene: TRBV28; CDR3nt: TGTGCCAGCAGTTCTACAGGGGGACGGTTTGAGCAGTTCTTC; CDR3aa: CASSSTGGRFEQFF
j_gene: TRBJ2-5; abundance: -; d_gene: -; v_gene: TRBV7-9; CDR3nt: TGTGCCAGCCGGAGGGGTGAGACCCAGTACTTC; CDR3aa: CASRRGETQYF
j_gene: TRBJ2-5; abundance: -; d_gene: TRBD2; v_gene: TRBV7-9; CDR3nt: TGTGCCAGCAGCCTGGGACTAGCGGAGAAAGAGACCCAGTACTTC; CDR3aa: CASSLGLAEKETQYF
j_gene: TRBJ2-1; abundance: -; d_gene: -; v_gene: TRBV24-1; CDR3nt: TGTGCCACCAGTGATCCACGACAGTACAATGAGCAGTTCTTC; CDR3aa: CATSDPRQYNEQFF
j_gene: TRBJ1-1; abundance: -; d_gene: -; v_gene: TRBV28; CDR3nt: TGTGCCAGCAACCGGAGGGGCAGAACTGAAGCTTTCTTT; CDR3aa: CASNRRGRTEAFF
j_gene: TRBJ1-5; abundance: -; d_gene: -; v_gene: TRBV30; CDR3nt: TGTGCCTGGAGTGTACAAAGGGAACAGCCCCAGCATTTT; CDR3aa: CAWSVQREQPQHF
j_gene: TRBJ1-2; abundance: -; d_gene: -; v_gene: TRBV7-9; CDR3nt: TGTGCCAGCAGCCCACCGGGACCCTATGGCTACACCTTC; CDR3aa: CASSPPGPYGYTF
j_gene: TRBJ2-7; abundance: -; d_gene: -; v_gene: TRBV9; CDR3nt: TGTGCCAGCAGCGTAGAGGCCGGGATCTCCTACGAGCAGTACTTC; CDR3aa: CASSVEAGISYEQYF
j_gene: TRBJ2-7; abundance: -; d_gene: -; v_gene: TRBV4-1; CDR3nt: TGCGCCAGCAGCCTCCGGACAGACGAGCAGTACTTC; CDR3aa: CASSLRTDEQYF
j_gene: TRBJ2-5; abundance: -; d_gene: -; v_gene: TRBV27; CDR3nt: TGTGCCAGCAGTTTATCGCCTAGCGCCCAAGAGACCCAGTACTTC; CDR3aa: CASSLSPSAQETQYF
j_gene: TRBJ2-1; abundance: -; d_gene: TRBD2; v_gene: TRBV19; CDR3nt: TGTGCGAGTTGGGAGGGTAGTGAGCAGTTCTTC; CDR3aa: CASWEGSEQFF
j_gene: TRBJ2-2; abundance: -; d_gene: -; v_gene: TRBV6-1; CDR3nt: TGTGCCACGCGACAGGGACGAGGGGGGGCCGGGGAGCTGTTTTTT; CDR3aa: CATRQGRGGAGELFF
j_gene: TRBJ2-2; abundance: -; d_gene: -; v_gene: TRBV5-1; CDR3nt: TGCGCCAGCAGCTTTCCCGGGGAGCTGTTTTTT; CDR3aa: CASSFPGELFF
j_gene: TRBJ2-5; abundance: -; d_gene: -; v_gene: TRBV11-2; CDR3nt: TGTGCCAGCAGCCTCGGCCAGGGGCCACCAGTCGGAGAGACCCAGTACTTC; CDR3aa: CASSLGQGPPVGETQYF
j_gene: TRBJ2-1; abundance: -; d_gene: -; v_gene: TRBV11-2; CDR3nt: TGTGCCAGCAGCTTAGTAAAGGGGAATGAGCAGTTCTTC; CDR3aa: CASSLVKGNEQFF
j_gene: TRBJ2-7; abundance: -; d_gene: TRBD1; v_gene: TRBV7-9; CDR3nt: TGTGCCAGCAGCCCCGGCGGTGGGACAGCCTTTTACGAGCAGTACTTC; CDR3aa: CASSPGGGTAFYEQYF
j_gene: TRBJ2-7; abundance: -; d_gene: -; v_gene: TRBV4-1; CDR3nt: TGCGCCAGCAGCCAAGGGGGTTTCTCCTACGAGCAGTACTTC; CDR3aa: CASSQGGFSYEQYF
j_gene: TRBJ1-2; abundance: -; d_gene: -; v_gene: TRBV16; CDR3nt: TGTGCCAGCAGCCTACAGGGCCCTTCTATCTATGGCTACACCTTC; CDR3aa: CASSLQGPSIYGYTF
j_gene: TRBJ2-5; abundance: -; d_gene: -; v_gene: TRBV9; CDR3nt: TGTGCCAGCAGCGTAGGGTTTTTTAGCCAAGAGACCCAGTACTTC; CDR3aa: CASSVGFFSQETQYF
j_gene: TRBJ2-7; abundance: -; d_gene: -; v_gene: TRBV4-1; CDR3nt: TGCGCCAGCAGCCAAGACTGGTCCTACGAGCAGTACTTC; CDR3aa: CASSQDWSYEQYF
j_gene: TRBJ1-1; abundance: -; d_gene: -; v_gene: TRBV10-3; CDR3nt: TGTGCCTCGAGGGGGACACAGATGAACACTGAAGCTTTCTTT; CDR3aa: CASRGTQMNTEAFF
j_gene: TRBJ1-2; abundance: -; d_gene: -; v_gene: TRBV7-2; CDR3nt: TGTGCCAGCAGCCCAGGTGGGGGGCTCTATGGCTACACCTTC; CDR3aa: CASSPGGGLYGYTF
j_gene: TRBJ1-1; abundance: -; d_gene: TRBD1; v_gene: TRBV2; CDR3nt: TGTGCCAGCAGTTTGGACAGGGGGCGCGGAAACACTGAAGCTTTCTTT; CDR3aa: CASSLDRGRGNTEAFF
j_gene: TRBJ1-4; abundance: -; d_gene: -; v_gene: TRBV28; CDR3nt: TGTGCCAGCACCTCGACGGAAAAACTGTTTTTT; CDR3aa: CASTSTEKLFF
j_gene: TRBJ2-7; abundance: -; d_gene: -; v_gene: TRBV20-1; CDR3nt: TGCAGTGTTACCGACAGGAGCTCCTACGAGCAGTACTTC; CDR3aa: CSVTDRSSYEQYF
j_gene: TRBJ2-7; abundance: -; d_gene: -; v_gene: TRBV9; CDR3nt: TGTGCCAGCAGCGTAGCGTCAGGTCCCTACGAGCAGTACTTC; CDR3aa: CASSVASGPYEQYF
j_gene: TRBJ2-1; abundance: -; d_gene: TRBD2; v_gene: TRBV13; CDR3nt: TGTGCCAGCAGCTTAGGGACTAGCGTTAATGAGCAGTTCTTC; CDR3aa: CASSLGTSVNEQFF
j_gene: TRBJ2-7; abundance: -; d_gene: TRBD1; v_gene: TRBV13; CDR3nt: TGTGCCAGCAGCACGGGACAGAACTCCTACGAGCAGTACTTC; CDR3aa: CASSTGQNSYEQYF
j_gene: TRBJ2-5; abundance: -; d_gene: TRBD2; v_gene: TRBV7-6; CDR3nt: TGTGCCAGCAGCCTGGGACTAGCGGGGGGCCTCCAAGAGACCCAGTACTTC; CDR3aa: CASSLGLAGGLQETQYF
j_gene: TRBJ2-5; abundance: -; d_gene: TRBD2; v_gene: TRBV12-3/TRBV12-4; CDR3nt: TGTGCCAGCAGACTGAGTCTAGCGGGGGGAGAGACCCAGTACTTC; CDR3aa: CASRLSLAGGETQYF
j_gene: TRBJ2-1; abundance: -; d_gene: -; v_gene: TRBV5-4; CDR3nt: TGTGCCAGCAGCTCAGGGAATGAGCAGTTCTTC; CDR3aa: CASSSGNEQFF
j_gene: TRBJ1-1; abundance: -; d_gene: -; v_gene: TRBV14; CDR3nt: TGTGCCAGCAGCCAGGGGACGACCGGAGCTTTCTTT; CDR3aa: CASSQGTTGAFF
j_gene: TRBJ1-1; abundance: few; d_gene: -; v_gene: TRBV18; CDR3nt: TGTGCCAGCTCACCTGGACGCATGAACACTGAAGCTTTCTTT; CDR3aa: CASSPGRMNTEAFF
j_gene: TRBJ1-2; abundance: -; d_gene: -; v_gene: TRBV5-1; CDR3nt: TGCGCCAGCAGCCCCCGGGACACCTATGGCTACACCTTC; CDR3aa: CASSPRDTYGYTF
j_gene: TRBJ1-1; abundance: -; d_gene: TRBD1; v_gene: TRBV11-2; CDR3nt: TGTGCCAGCAGCTTAGGCGAGGTTTCTGGGACAGGGCCCACTGAAGCTTTCTTT; CDR3aa: CASSLGEVSGTGPTEAFF
j_gene: TRBJ2-2; abundance: -; d_gene: TRBD2; v_gene: TRBV9; CDR3nt: TGTGCCAGCAGCCCGGGGGGAAGCGGGGCCACCGGGGAGCTGTTTTTT; CDR3aa: CASSPGGSGATGELFF
j_gene: TRBJ2-7; abundance: -; d_gene: -; v_gene: TRBV12-3/TRBV12-4; CDR3nt: TGTGCCAGCAGTTTAGGACAGGCATACTACGAGCAGTACTTC; CDR3aa: CASSLGQAYYEQYF
j_gene: TRBJ2-7; abundance: -; d_gene: -; v_gene: TRBV10-2; CDR3nt: TGCGCCAGCAGCGGCTACTCCTACGAGCAGTACTTC; CDR3aa: CASSGYSYEQYF
j_gene: TRBJ2-1; abundance: -; d_gene: -; v_gene: TRBV6-5; CDR3nt: TGTGCCAGCAGTTACGGGACTCATCTTGAGCAGTTCTTC; CDR3aa: CASSYGTHLEQFF
j_gene: TRBJ2-3; abundance: -; d_gene: TRBD2; v_gene: TRBV13; CDR3nt: TGTGCCAGCAGCTTAGATCTTAGCGGGAACACAGATACGCAGTATTTT; CDR3aa: CASSLDLSGNTDTQYF
j_gene: TRBJ2-7; abundance: -; d_gene: TRBD2; v_gene: TRBV4-2; CDR3nt: TGTGCCAGCAGCCAAGATGGTCTAGCGGGGACCTACGAGCAGTACTTC; CDR3aa: CASSQDGLAGTYEQYF
j_gene: TRBJ1-3; abundance: -; d_gene: -; v_gene: TRBV20-1; CDR3nt: TGCAGTGCTAGAATAGATGCTGGAAACACCATATATTTT; CDR3aa: CSARIDAGNTIYF
j_gene: TRBJ2-3; abundance: -; d_gene: TRBD1; v_gene: TRBV20-1; CDR3nt: TGCAGTGCTAAGACAGGGAGTAGGACAGATACGCAGTATTTT; CDR3aa: CSAKTGSRTDTQYF
j_gene: TRBJ2-1; abundance: -; d_gene: TRBD2; v_gene: TRBV9; CDR3nt: TGTGCCAGCAGCTCCCCCTTAGCGGGGGGGGTCAATGAGCAGTTCTTC; CDR3aa: CASSSPLAGGVNEQFF
j_gene: TRBJ2-5; abundance: -; d_gene: TRBD2; v_gene: TRBV9; CDR3nt: TGTGCCAGCAGCGTAGGCGGGGGGAACCAAGAGACCCAGTACTTC; CDR3aa: CASSVGGGNQETQYF
j_gene: TRBJ2-7; abundance: once; d_gene: -; v_gene: TRBV2; CDR3nt: TGTGCCAGCAGTGCCGGCAACTCCTACGAGCAGTACTTC; CDR3aa: CASSAGNSYEQYF
j_gene: TRBJ2-1; abundance: once; d_gene: -; v_gene: TRBV28; CDR3nt: TGTGCCAGCAGTTTTCGGCTAGCGACCAATGAGCAGTTCTTC; CDR3aa: CASSFRLATNEQFF
j_gene: TRBJ2-1; abundance: -; d_gene: TRBD1; v_gene: TRBV4-1; CDR3nt: TGCGCCAGCAGCCAAGAAACCGGGACAGGGTACAATGAGCAGTTCTTC; CDR3aa: CASSQETGTGYNEQFF
j_gene: TRBJ1-1; abundance: few; d_gene: -; v_gene: TRBV6-2/TRBV6-3; CDR3nt: TGTGCCAGCAGTTTGGAGGAGAACACTGAAGCTTTCTTT; CDR3aa: CASSLEENTEAFF
j_gene: TRBJ1-1; abundance: -; d_gene: -; v_gene: TRBV7-2; CDR3nt: TGTGCCAGCAGCTTTTTTGCCGGGAGTCTCAAAAAGAACACTGAAGCTTTCTTT; CDR3aa: CASSFFAGSLKKNTEAFF
j_gene: TRBJ2-4; abundance: few; d_gene: -; v_gene: TRBV13; CDR3nt: TGTGCCAGCAGCTACTCTCAGCGTATGGGGCCGGCCATTCAGTACTTC; CDR3aa: CASSYSQRMGPAIQYF
j_gene: TRBJ1-1; abundance: -; d_gene: -; v_gene: TRBV12-3/TRBV12-4; CDR3nt: TGTGCCAGCAGTCCAGAAAGATTTGAAGCTTTCTTT; CDR3aa: CASSPERFEAFF